A single count supports the clone carrying this T cell receptor (beta chain). Its antigen is as yet unknown. The ends lost 8 bases at V and 7 bases at J; junction bases unmatched: 7. This CDR3 is 12 amino acids long. The germline gives CDR1 SNHLY, CDR2 FYNNEI. These data originate in a study of cytomegalovirus exposure and HLA in healthy donors. Findings and limits, study-wide: Later genetic work tied a missense DCLRE1C variant to beta-chain V and J trimming. Accounts indicate the classifier identified cytomegalovirus status with strong specificity and sensitivity.

PCR was performed using 60 Vbeta and 13 Jbeta primers. TCRdb's copy holds only in-frame clones and misses some; the assay was immunoSEQ multiplex PCR. The sample lists 200,000 to 300,000 clones, 80% to 90% occurring once. The material sequenced was PBMCs. The clonotype originates from a woman aged 40 to 50 in good health and CMV-seropositive. This chain connects TRBV2 to TRBJ1-2, with 7 bases fitting TRBD1. In nucleotides, the CDR3 is TGTGCCAGCGAGAGGGGGCTTGGTGGCTACACCTTC. Residues: CASERGLGGYTF.